This T cell receptor (beta chain) was found in a study of memory CD4+ T cells and cytomegalovirus serostatus. Libraries were prepared by immunoSEQ multiplex PCR; TCRdb keeps only in-frame clonotypes and omits some of them. The table records about 96,000 clones, 80% of them present only once. Per the germline V gene, CDR1 is MNHNS and CDR2 is SASEGT. The junction had 11 bases not matched to a gene; V was cut back by 7 bases and J by 6 bases. The CDR3 has 14 amino acids. The sort gate was single viable CD3+CD4+CD8-CD45RO+ cells for memory CD4+ T cells. CMV serostatus came from serum IgG against pp150, pp28, p38, p52.

The chain has TRBV6-1 and TRBJ2-7, with 8 bases fitting TRBD2. The sample comprised memory CD4+ T cells from blood. This TCR came from an adult in good health and CMV-seropositive. CDR3 sequence (DNA): TGTGCCAGCATGGTGCAGCGGGAGTACAGCGAGCAGTACTTC. Translation gives CASMVQREYSEQYF.